This entry lists 13 T cell receptor beta chains sequenced from one sample in a study of blood T cell repertoires in COVID-19. Libraries were prepared by immunoSEQ multiplex PCR; TCRdb keeps only in-frame clonotypes and omits some of them. The repertoire has approximately 61,000 clones, 83% of them found once; the top ten carry roughly 10%. Sample: peripheral blood. The receptors come from a man between 50 and 59 years old with COVID-19, enrolled during active disease.

This clone was recorded a few times. V usage is TRBV7-8 and J usage is TRBJ2-5, with 7 positions matching TRBD2. Trimming cost V 9 bases and J 4 bases; bases outside gene matches: 17. The CDR3 runs to 16 residues. Per germline, CDR1 SGHVS and CDR2 FQNEAQ. CDR3 DNA: TGTGCCAGTGGGGGGGAGGGGTCAAGTCTAGGAGAGACCCAGTACTTC. Residues: CASGGEGSSLGETQYF.

The J gene is TRBJ2-3, the V gene TRBV1; the listed D gene, TRBD2, was not tested against the DNA. TRBV1 is a pseudogene locus. This CDR3 contains 17 residues. CDR3 region: CTSSQEGGGGSTDTQYF. Here the CDR3 DNA reads TGCACCAGCAGCCAAGAGGGGGGAGGGGGGAGCACAGATACGCAGTATTTT.

This clone was found once. The chain recombines TRBV29-1 with TRBJ1-2, with 7 nucleotides matching TRBD1. The CDR3 has 13 residues. CDR1 is SQVTM, CDR2 ANQGSEA, per germline. Trimming cost V 4 bases and J 8 bases; bases outside gene matches: 10. CDR3 amino acids: CSVAPARGDGYTF. The CDR3 DNA reads TGCAGCGTTGCTCCCGCCAGGGGGGACGGCTACACCTTC.

The chain employs TRBV2 and TRBJ1-5; D remains ambiguous. The CDR3 contains 11 residues. Trimming took off 8 bases at V and 2 bases at J, with 4 bases between the two ends. CDR1 and CDR2 from the germline V gene are SNHLY and FYNNEI. CDR3 protein: CASGRNQPQHF. In DNA form, the CDR3 reads TGTGCCAGCGGCCGCAATCAGCCCCAGCATTTT.

The V call is TRBV5-1, the J call TRBJ1-1; 7 bases line up with TRBD1. The ends lost 4 bases at V and 1 base at J; junction bases unmatched: 7. The length of the CDR3 is 15 residues. The germline CDR1 and CDR2 sequences are SGHRS and YFSETQ. CDR3 sequence: CASSTRQGTNTEAFF. CDR3 sequence (DNA): TGCGCCAGCAGCACCCGACAGGGAACGAACACTGAAGCTTTCTTT.

V gene TRBV24-1 combines with J gene TRBJ1-1; D not resolved. Trimming removed 2 bases at V and 1 base at J, with 7 bases between. CDR1 and CDR2 (germline): KGHDR, SFDVKD. This CDR3 is 14 amino acids long. The CDR3, as DNA: TGTGCCACCAGTGATTCCGGGAGGAACACTGAAGCTTTCTTT. Translating gives CATSDSGRNTEAFF.

This chain uses TRBV6-5 with TRBJ2-6, with D hard to call. From germline, CDR1 is MNHEY and CDR2 SVGAGI. The CDR3 runs 15 residues. The V end lost 6 bases, the J end lost 2 bases, and 11 bases lay between the germline ends. CDR3 nucleotide sequence: TGTGCCAGCAGGCCCGAGCCCCCTGGGGCCAACGTCCTGACTTTC. It specifies CASRPEPPGANVLTF.

This clone was seen a few times. V gene TRBV9 combines with J gene TRBJ1-2; D remains ambiguous. This CDR3 contains 16 residues. Germline assignment: CDR1 SGDLS and CDR2 YYNGEE. Trimming took 0 bases from V and 8 from J, leaving 20 bases between them. The CDR3 region is CASSVEAAVLLRGYTF. CDR3 bases: TGTGCCAGCAGCGTAGAGGCAGCGGTCCTCCTTCGCGGCTACACCTTC.

The chain links TRBV29-1 to TRBJ2-7, with TRBD2 as a possible D gene (5 bases). The CDR3 loop spans 14 amino acids. Germline V gene data show CDR1 as SQVTM and CDR2 as ANQGSEA. The ends were cut back, 5 bases at V and 5 bases at J, with 19 bases in the middle. The CDR3 loop is CSVSGKKFLNEQYF. The CDR3 DNA follows: TGCAGCGTTTCCGGGAAAAAATTTCTAAACGAGCAGTACTTC.

CDR3 sequence: CASSYASWGGVGNIQYF. The CDR3 DNA reads TGTGCCAGCAGCTACGCGAGTTGGGGAGGGGTAGGAAACATTCAGTACTTC. The chain couples TRBV27 to TRBJ2-4; TRBD2 agrees at 7 bases. There are 17 residues in the CDR3. With 6 bases clipped from V and 6 bases from J, the junction kept 17 bases outside the gene matches. Germline values: CDR1 MNHEY, CDR2 SMNVEV (reference sequence).

This sequence joins TRBV27 and TRBJ1-2; 8 positions match TRBD1. V was clipped by 3 bases and J by 2 bases; unmatched bases: 5. The CDR3 is made up of 15 amino acids. Germline CDR1 reads MNHEY; CDR2 reads SMNVEV (reference sequence). For the CDR3, the DNA is TGTGCCAGCAGTTTGCGGACAGGGCTCAACTATGGCTACACCTTC. Its translation is CASSLRTGLNYGYTF.

Only a few counts were recorded for this clone. The V and J genes are TRBV29-1 and TRBJ2-7, with D perhaps TRBD1 (5 bases). Germline CDR1 reads SQVTM; CDR2 reads ANQGSEA. V was trimmed by 4 bases and J by 5 bases, leaving 9 bases between them. The CDR3 runs to 11 residues. Here the CDR3 reads CSVARGNEQYF. The CDR3, as DNA: TGCAGCGTTGCAAGGGGTAACGAGCAGTACTTC.

The chain employs TRBV5-3 and TRBJ2-2, with D perhaps matching TRBD1 (8 bases). TRBV5-3 is noted as an ORF with a role that remains uncertain. V gave up 4 bases and J gave up 7 bases, with 17 bases separating them. The length of the CDR3 is 15 residues. The chain's CDR3 is CARSRTGRVIGELFF. CDR3 sequence (DNA): TGTGCCAGAAGCCGGACAGGGAGGGTCATCGGGGAGCTGTTTTTT.